This TCR beta chain was sequenced during a study of T cell responses to AZD1222 COVID-19 vaccine. The study's findings and limits: Unmutated variant regions reportedly attract nearly half of all spike-specific TCRs.

Sequencing was performed with immunoSEQ multiplex PCR; in TCRdb, only in-frame clones are kept and a portion is missing. The repertoire has more than 100,000 clones, around nine tenths of them found once; the top ten carry around 3.5%. As to this clone: Its antigen remains unknown.

Looked up from germline, CDR1 is LGHDT and CDR2 is YNNKEL (reference sequence). Trimming pared 4 bases from V and 1 base from J, leaving 14 bases between. The CDR3 is 16 amino acids. The receptor was isolated from an adult in good health. The rearrangement uses TRBV3-1 (or the pseudogene TRBV3-2) and TRBJ1-3; perhaps TRBD1 as D (6 bases). Here the sequenced sample was peripheral blood, taken on day 0 of AZD1222 vaccination. This CDR3 reads CASSPGQMTSGNTIYF. The CDR3 DNA is TGTGCCAGCAGCCCAGGACAGATGACTTCTGGAAACACCATATATTTT.